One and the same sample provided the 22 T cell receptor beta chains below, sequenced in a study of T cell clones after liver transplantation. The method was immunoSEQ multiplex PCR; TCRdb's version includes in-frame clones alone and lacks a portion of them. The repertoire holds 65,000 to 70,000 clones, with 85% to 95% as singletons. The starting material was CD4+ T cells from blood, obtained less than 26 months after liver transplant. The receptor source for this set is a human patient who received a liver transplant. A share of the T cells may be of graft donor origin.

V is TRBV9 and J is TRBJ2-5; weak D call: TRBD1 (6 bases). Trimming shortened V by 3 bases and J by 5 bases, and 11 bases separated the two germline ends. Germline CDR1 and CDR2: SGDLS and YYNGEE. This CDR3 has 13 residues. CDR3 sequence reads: CASSGTGWETQYF. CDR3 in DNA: TGTGCCAGCAGCGGAACAGGGTGGGAGACCCAGTACTTC.

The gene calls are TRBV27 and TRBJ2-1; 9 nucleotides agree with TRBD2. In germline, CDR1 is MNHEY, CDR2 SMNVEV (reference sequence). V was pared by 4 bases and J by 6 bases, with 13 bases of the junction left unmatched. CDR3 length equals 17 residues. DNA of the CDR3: TGTGCCAGCAGTTGGCGGGGGGGGGCTGGTCTGAGCAATGAGCAGTTCTTC. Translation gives CASSWRGGAGLSNEQFF.

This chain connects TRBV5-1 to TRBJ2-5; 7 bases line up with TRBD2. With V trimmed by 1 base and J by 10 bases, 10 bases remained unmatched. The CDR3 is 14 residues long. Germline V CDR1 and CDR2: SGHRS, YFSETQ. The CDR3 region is CASSLFDLGGDQYF. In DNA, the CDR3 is TGCGCCAGCAGCTTGTTCGACCTGGGGGGGGACCAGTACTTC.

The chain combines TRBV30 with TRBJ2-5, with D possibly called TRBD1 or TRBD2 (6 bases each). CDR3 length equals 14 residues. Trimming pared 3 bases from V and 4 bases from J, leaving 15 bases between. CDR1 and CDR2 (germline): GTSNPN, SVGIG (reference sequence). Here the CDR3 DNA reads TGTGCCTGGAGGGTACAGGGAGGTGTAGAGACCCAGTACTTC. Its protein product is CAWRVQGGVETQYF.

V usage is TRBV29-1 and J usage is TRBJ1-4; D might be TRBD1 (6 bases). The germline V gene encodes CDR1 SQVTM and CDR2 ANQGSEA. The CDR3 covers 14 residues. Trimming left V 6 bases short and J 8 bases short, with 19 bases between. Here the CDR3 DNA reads TGCAGCGTGCAAACAGGGCGGACGGTAGAAAAACTGTTTTTT. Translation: CSVQTGRTVEKLFF.

CDR3: CAISPPTGGSTGELFF. CDR3 nucleotides: TGTGCCATCAGTCCCCCGACAGGGGGTTCCACCGGGGAGCTGTTTTTT. The rearrangement links TRBV10-3 to TRBJ2-2, with 9 bases matching TRBD1. Germline CDR1 and CDR2: ENHRY and SYGVKD. J lost 4 bases, V lost 5 bases, and 8 bases had no gene match. This CDR3 spans 16 amino acids.

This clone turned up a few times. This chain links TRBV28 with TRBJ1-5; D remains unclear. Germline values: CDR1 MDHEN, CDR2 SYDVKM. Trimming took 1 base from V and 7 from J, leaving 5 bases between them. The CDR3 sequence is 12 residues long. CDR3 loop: CASSLFKQPQHF. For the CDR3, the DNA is TGTGCCAGCAGTTTATTCAAGCAGCCCCAGCATTTT. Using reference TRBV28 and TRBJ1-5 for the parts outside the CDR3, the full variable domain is DVKVTQSSRYLVKRTGEKVFLECVQDMDHENMFWYRQDPGLGLRLIYFSYDVKMKEKGDIPEGYSVSREKKERFSLILESASTNQTSMYLCASSLFKQPQHFGDGTRLSIL.

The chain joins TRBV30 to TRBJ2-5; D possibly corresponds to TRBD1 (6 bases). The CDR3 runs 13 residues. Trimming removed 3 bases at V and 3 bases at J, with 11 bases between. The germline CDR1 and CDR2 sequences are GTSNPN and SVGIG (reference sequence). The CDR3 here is CAWRRQGKETQYF. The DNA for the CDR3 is TGTGCCTGGAGGCGGCAGGGGAAAGAGACCCAGTACTTC.

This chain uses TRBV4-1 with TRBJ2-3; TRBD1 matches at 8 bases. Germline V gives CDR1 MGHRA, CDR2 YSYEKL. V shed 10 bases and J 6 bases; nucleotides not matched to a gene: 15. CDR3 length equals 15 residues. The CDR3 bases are TGCGCCACTTCACTTCAGGGGGCTGTGGAGGATACGCAGTATTTT. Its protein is CATSLQGAVEDTQYF.

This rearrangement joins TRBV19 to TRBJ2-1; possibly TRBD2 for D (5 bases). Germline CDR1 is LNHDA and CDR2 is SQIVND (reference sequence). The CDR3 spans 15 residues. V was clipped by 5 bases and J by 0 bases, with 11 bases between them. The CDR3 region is CASSDYDSSYNEQFF. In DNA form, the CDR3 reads TGTGCCAGTAGTGACTACGATAGCTCCTACAATGAGCAGTTCTTC.

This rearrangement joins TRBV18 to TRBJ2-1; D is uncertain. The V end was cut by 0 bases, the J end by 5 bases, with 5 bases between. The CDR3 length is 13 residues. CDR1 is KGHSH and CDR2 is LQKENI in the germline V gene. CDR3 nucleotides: TGTGCCAGCTCACCACCGCTGGACAATGAGCAGTTCTTC. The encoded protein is CASSPPLDNEQFF.

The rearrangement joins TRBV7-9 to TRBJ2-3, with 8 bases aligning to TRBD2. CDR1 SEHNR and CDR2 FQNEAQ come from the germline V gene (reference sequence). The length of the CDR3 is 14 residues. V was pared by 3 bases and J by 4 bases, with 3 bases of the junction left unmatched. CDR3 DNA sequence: TGTGCCAGCAGCTTCGGACTAGCTGCAGATACGCAGTATTTT. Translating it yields CASSFGLAADTQYF.

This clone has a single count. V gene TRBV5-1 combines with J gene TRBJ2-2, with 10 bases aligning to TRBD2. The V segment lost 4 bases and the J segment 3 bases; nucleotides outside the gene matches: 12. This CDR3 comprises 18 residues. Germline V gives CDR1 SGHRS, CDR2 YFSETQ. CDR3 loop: CASSGPPGLARDTGELFF. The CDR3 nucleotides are TGCGCCAGCAGCGGCCCCCCGGGACTAGCGAGGGACACCGGGGAGCTGTTTTTT.

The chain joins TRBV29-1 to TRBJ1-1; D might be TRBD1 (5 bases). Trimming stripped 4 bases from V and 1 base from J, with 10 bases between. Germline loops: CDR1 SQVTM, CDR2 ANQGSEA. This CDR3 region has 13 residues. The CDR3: CSVGTGQNTEAFF. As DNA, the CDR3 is TGCAGCGTTGGAACAGGCCAGAACACTGAAGCTTTCTTT. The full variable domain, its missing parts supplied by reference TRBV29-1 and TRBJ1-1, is SAVISQKPSRDICQRGTSLTIQCQVDSQVTMMFWYRQQPGQSLTLIATANQGSEATYESGFVIDKFPISRPNLTFSTLTVSNMSPEDSSIYLCSVGTGQNTEAFFGQGTRLTVV.

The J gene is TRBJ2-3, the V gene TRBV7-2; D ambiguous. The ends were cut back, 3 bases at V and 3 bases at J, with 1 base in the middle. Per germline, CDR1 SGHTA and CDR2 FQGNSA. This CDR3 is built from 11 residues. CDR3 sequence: CASSFTDTQYF. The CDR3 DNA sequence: TGTGCCAGCAGCTTTACAGATACGCAGTATTTT.

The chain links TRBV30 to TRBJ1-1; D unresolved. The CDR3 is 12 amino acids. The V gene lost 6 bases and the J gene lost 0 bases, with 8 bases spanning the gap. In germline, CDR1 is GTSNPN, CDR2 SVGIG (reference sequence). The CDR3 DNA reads TGTGCCTGCCGACGGGTGAACACTGAAGCTTTCTTT. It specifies CACRRVNTEAFF.

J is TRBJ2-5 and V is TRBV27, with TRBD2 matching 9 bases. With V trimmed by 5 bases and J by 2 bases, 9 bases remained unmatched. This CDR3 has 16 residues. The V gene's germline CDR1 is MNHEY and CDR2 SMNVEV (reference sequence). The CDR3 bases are TGTGCCAGCAGTCTAGCGGGGAGGGGATTTCAAGAGACCCAGTACTTC. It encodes CASSLAGRGFQETQYF.

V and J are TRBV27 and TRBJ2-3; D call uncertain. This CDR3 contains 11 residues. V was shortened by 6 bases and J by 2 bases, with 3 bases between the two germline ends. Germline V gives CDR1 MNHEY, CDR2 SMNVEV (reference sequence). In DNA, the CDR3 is TGTGCCAGCAGGTCCACAGATACGCAGTATTTT. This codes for CASRSTDTQYF.

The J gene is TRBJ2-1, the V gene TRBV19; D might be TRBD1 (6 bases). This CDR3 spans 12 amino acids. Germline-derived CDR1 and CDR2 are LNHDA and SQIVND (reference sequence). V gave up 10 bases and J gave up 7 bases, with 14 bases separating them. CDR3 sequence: CATTGISNEQFF. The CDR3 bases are TGTGCCACTACAGGGATTTCAAATGAGCAGTTCTTC.

The CDR3 loop reads CASSQAWGREEQYF. The CDR3 DNA reads TGCGCCAGCAGCCAAGCGTGGGGTCGAGAGGAGCAGTACTTC. V gene TRBV4-1 combines with J gene TRBJ2-7, with D hard to call. V was pared by 1 base and J by 7 bases, with 14 bases between. Germline V lookup: CDR1 MGHRA, CDR2 YSYEKL. This CDR3 region has 14 residues.

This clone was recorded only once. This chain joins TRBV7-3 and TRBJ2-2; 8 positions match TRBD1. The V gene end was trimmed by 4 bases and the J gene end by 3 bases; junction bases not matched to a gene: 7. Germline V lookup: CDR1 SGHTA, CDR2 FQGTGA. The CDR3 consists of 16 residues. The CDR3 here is CASSSKMTGDTGELFF. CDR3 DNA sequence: TGTGCCAGCAGCTCAAAAATGACAGGGGACACCGGGGAGCTGTTTTTT.

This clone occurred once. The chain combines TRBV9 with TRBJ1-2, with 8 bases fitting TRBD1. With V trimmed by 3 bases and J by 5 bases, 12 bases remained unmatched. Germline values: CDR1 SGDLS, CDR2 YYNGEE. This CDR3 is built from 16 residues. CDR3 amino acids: CASSAGQGIEVYGYTF. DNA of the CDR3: TGTGCCAGCAGCGCTGGACAGGGAATCGAAGTATATGGCTACACCTTC. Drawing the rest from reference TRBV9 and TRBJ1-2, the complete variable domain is DSGVTQTPKHLITATGQRVTLRCSPRSGDLSVYWYQQSLDQGLQFLIQYYNGEERAKGNILERFSAQQFPDLHSELNLSSLELGDSALYFCASSAGQGIEVYGYTFGSGTRLTVV.